This T cell receptor beta chain was identified in a study of long-term antiretroviral therapy in people with HIV. The assay used was immunoSEQ (version v3.0), run at survey level. The assay was immunoSEQ multiplex PCR, and TCRdb's table has in-frame clones only and misses some. Of under 7,000 clones in the sample, around four fifths were seen once. Study conclusions and caveats: Clones that expanded before ART (that is, prior to treatment) dominated the repertoire at all time points.

About this clone: As yet, its antigen is unknown.

Trimming left V 1 base short and J 5 bases short, with 8 bases between. Germline V gives CDR1 SGHTA, CDR2 FQGNSA. The CDR3 runs to 13 residues. The rearrangement joins TRBV7-2 to TRBJ1-2; D unclear. This sequence was found in a man aged 35 to 55 with HIV. This specimen consisted of unsorted PBMCs, obtained 1.8 years before starting antiretroviral therapy. The CDR3 DNA follows: TGTGCCAGCAGCTTAGGCGGGGTGTATGGCTACACCTTC. As protein: CASSLGGVYGYTF. Drawing the rest from reference TRBV7-2 and TRBJ1-2, the complete variable domain is GAGVSQSPSNKVTEKGKDVELRCDPISGHTALYWYRQSLGQGLEFLIYFQGNSAPDKSGLPSDRFSAERTGGSVSTLTIQRTQQEDSAVYLCASSLGGVYGYTFGSGTRLTVV.